A selection of T cell receptor beta chains follows, all from one sample in a study of blood T cell repertoires in COVID-19. Profiling relied on immunoSEQ multiplex PCR, and the TCRdb table lists in-frame clones only, not all of them. This table holds 350,000 to 450,000 clones, around 83% found once. Source material: PBMCs or T cells enriched from blood (not recorded which). The receptors shown here come from a woman aged 45-59 years who had recovered from COVID-19. Each CDR3 is given with its conserved first and last residue. D genes are given only for firm matches. A row's size may be missing; if present it is once, few, many or a size class.

CDR3 length: 17; J gene: TRBJ2-6; D gene: TRBD1; clone size: .; V gene: TRBV19; CDR3 protein: CASSSGTGFAGANVLTF; CDR3 DNA: TGTGCCAGTAGTAGCGGGACAGGGTTCGCTGGGGCCAACGTCCTGACTTTC
CDR3 length: 14; J gene: TRBJ1-2; D gene: .; clone size: .; V gene: TRBV5-1; CDR3 protein: CASSPPRTDYGYTF; CDR3 DNA: TGCGCCAGCAGCCCTCCGAGGACAGACTATGGCTACACCTTC
CDR3 length: 12; J gene: TRBJ2-3; D gene: .; clone size: .; V gene: TRBV7-2; CDR3 protein: CASSPSVDTQYF; CDR3 DNA: TGTGCCAGCAGTCCTTCGGTCGATACGCAGTATTTT
CDR3 length: 15; J gene: TRBJ2-1; D gene: TRBD2; clone size: .; V gene: TRBV7-9; CDR3 protein: CASTPGLALRNEQFF; CDR3 DNA: TGTGCCAGCACCCCCGGACTAGCGCTCCGAAATGAGCAGTTCTTC
CDR3 length: 15; J gene: TRBJ2-1; D gene: TRBD1; clone size: once; V gene: TRBV5-6; CDR3 protein: CASSLPQGVYNEQFF; CDR3 DNA: TGTGCCAGCAGCTTGCCCCAGGGGGTCTACAATGAGCAGTTCTTC
CDR3 length: 14; J gene: TRBJ1-2; D gene: .; clone size: .; V gene: TRBV3-1/TRBV3-2; CDR3 protein: CASSQRQYTYGYTF; CDR3 DNA: TGTGCCAGCAGCCAGAGACAGTATACTTATGGCTACACCTTC
CDR3 length: 15; J gene: TRBJ2-1; D gene: TRBD1; clone size: .; V gene: TRBV4-1; CDR3 protein: CASSEGDRPSGEQFF; CDR3 DNA: TGCGCCAGCAGCGAAGGGGACAGACCCTCTGGTGAGCAGTTCTTC
CDR3 length: 20; J gene: TRBJ2-7; D gene: .; clone size: .; V gene: TRBV28; CDR3 protein: CASMRAQGGSGRTGLYEQYF; CDR3 DNA: TGTGCCAGCATGCGCGCTCAGGGGGGATCGGGCCGAACAGGACTCTACGAGCAGTACTTC
CDR3 length: 14; J gene: TRBJ1-1; D gene: .; clone size: .; V gene: TRBV5-1; CDR3 protein: CASSLSQANTEAFF; CDR3 DNA: TGCGCCAGCAGCTTGTCCCAGGCGAACACTGAAGCTTTCTTT
CDR3 length: 16; J gene: TRBJ1-5; D gene: TRBD1; clone size: once; V gene: TRBV6-5; CDR3 protein: CASSYPGRQGNQPQHF; CDR3 DNA: TGTGCCAGCAGTTACCCGGGCCGACAGGGGAATCAGCCCCAGCATTTT
CDR3 length: 15; J gene: TRBJ1-2; D gene: .; clone size: .; V gene: TRBV4-2; CDR3 protein: CASSQERVRDYGYTF; CDR3 DNA: TGTGCCAGCAGCCAAGAGAGGGTGAGGGACTATGGCTACACCTTC
CDR3 length: 17; J gene: TRBJ1-6; D gene: .; clone size: .; V gene: TRBV6-1; CDR3 protein: CASSEYRPGSYNSPLHF; CDR3 DNA: TGTGCCAGCAGTGAATACAGGCCTGGCTCCTATAATTCACCCCTCCACTTT
CDR3 length: 15; J gene: TRBJ2-5; D gene: .; clone size: .; V gene: TRBV3-1/TRBV3-2; CDR3 protein: CASSQGGGARETQYF; CDR3 DNA: TGTGCCAGCAGCCAAGGCGGGGGCGCCCGGGAGACCCAGTACTTC
CDR3 length: 13; J gene: TRBJ2-5; D gene: .; clone size: .; V gene: TRBV20-1; CDR3 protein: CSASGPPKETQYF; CDR3 DNA: TGCAGTGCTAGTGGGCCTCCAAAAGAGACCCAGTACTTC
CDR3 length: 20; J gene: TRBJ2-5; D gene: .; clone size: .; V gene: TRBV9; CDR3 protein: CASSVGHDLSPVVLSETQYF; CDR3 DNA: TGTGCCAGCAGCGTGGGCCATGACCTGTCGCCCGTCGTCCTCTCAGAGACCCAGTACTTC
CDR3 length: 15; J gene: TRBJ2-7; D gene: TRBD2; clone size: .; V gene: TRBV10-3; CDR3 protein: CAISELGEGKGEQYF; CDR3 DNA: TGTGCCATCAGTGAGTTAGGGGAGGGGAAAGGCGAGCAGTACTTC
CDR3 length: 16; J gene: TRBJ2-3; D gene: TRBD2; clone size: .; V gene: TRBV9; CDR3 protein: CASSAPGLFSTDTQYF; CDR3 DNA: TGTGCCAGCAGCGCCCCGGGACTATTTAGCACAGATACGCAGTATTTT
CDR3 length: 19; J gene: TRBJ2-1; D gene: TRBD2; clone size: few; V gene: TRBV7-2; CDR3 protein: CASSLVGLAGRGNYNEQFF; CDR3 DNA: TGTGCCAGCAGCTTAGTTGGTCTAGCGGGCCGCGGGAATTACAATGAGCAGTTCTTC
CDR3 length: 15; J gene: TRBJ1-1; D gene: TRBD1; clone size: .; V gene: TRBV6-1; CDR3 protein: CASSEVGQGFSEAFF; CDR3 DNA: TGTGCCAGCAGTGAAGTGGGACAGGGCTTTTCTGAAGCTTTCTTT
CDR3 length: 18; J gene: TRBJ2-6; D gene: TRBD1; clone size: .; V gene: TRBV2; CDR3 protein: CASKDSLQGAGGANVLTF; CDR3 DNA: TGTGCCAGCAAAGATTCCTTACAGGGGGCGGGAGGGGCCAACGTCCTGACTTTC
CDR3 length: 14; J gene: TRBJ1-5; D gene: .; clone size: .; V gene: TRBV2; CDR3 protein: CASSRDYSNQPQHF; CDR3 DNA: TGTGCCAGCAGCAGGGATTATAGCAATCAGCCCCAGCATTTT
CDR3 length: 19; J gene: TRBJ2-7; D gene: TRBD2; clone size: .; V gene: TRBV11-2; CDR3 protein: CASSLEGWGLAGGFYEQYF; CDR3 DNA: TGTGCCAGCAGCTTAGAGGGTTGGGGACTAGCGGGAGGCTTCTACGAGCAGTACTTC
CDR3 length: 13; J gene: TRBJ1-2; D gene: .; clone size: .; V gene: TRBV19; CDR3 protein: CASQQGINYGYTF; CDR3 DNA: TGTGCCAGTCAACAGGGTATTAACTATGGCTACACCTTC
CDR3 length: 14; J gene: TRBJ1-5; D gene: .; clone size: .; V gene: TRBV10-3; CDR3 protein: CAISPSRSNQPQHF; CDR3 DNA: TGTGCCATCAGCCCCTCCAGGAGCAATCAGCCCCAGCATTTT
CDR3 length: 14; J gene: TRBJ1-2; D gene: .; clone size: .; V gene: TRBV7-2; CDR3 protein: CASSLGGGVYGYTF; CDR3 DNA: TGTGCCAGCAGCTTAGGAGGGGGGGTCTATGGCTACACCTTC
CDR3 length: 15; J gene: TRBJ2-3; D gene: TRBD2; clone size: .; V gene: TRBV5-5; CDR3 protein: CASSRFSGSEDTQYF; CDR3 DNA: TGTGCCAGCAGCCGATTTAGCGGGAGTGAAGATACGCAGTATTTT
CDR3 length: 16; J gene: TRBJ1-3; D gene: .; clone size: .; V gene: TRBV19; CDR3 protein: CASSAQGTGSGNTIYF; CDR3 DNA: TGTGCCAGTAGTGCACAGGGAACCGGCTCTGGAAACACCATATATTTT
CDR3 length: 15; J gene: TRBJ1-5; D gene: TRBD1; clone size: .; V gene: TRBV5-5; CDR3 protein: CASSPGTGRNQPQHF; CDR3 DNA: TGTGCCAGCAGTCCCGGGACAGGGCGCAATCAGCCCCAGCATTTT
CDR3 length: 14; J gene: TRBJ1-2; D gene: .; clone size: .; V gene: TRBV27; CDR3 protein: CASSLFRGASVYTF; CDR3 DNA: TGTGCCAGCAGTTTATTCAGGGGCGCGTCTGTCTACACCTTC
CDR3 length: 16; J gene: TRBJ2-7; D gene: .; clone size: .; V gene: TRBV6-5; CDR3 protein: CASSYFQGSLSYEQYF; CDR3 DNA: TGTGCCAGCAGTTATTTTCAGGGCTCCCTCTCATACGAGCAGTACTTC
CDR3 length: 14; J gene: TRBJ1-1; D gene: .; clone size: .; V gene: TRBV5-5; CDR3 protein: CASSGLVPGAEAFF; CDR3 DNA: TGTGCCAGCAGCGGACTAGTGCCGGGGGCTGAAGCTTTCTTT
CDR3 length: 15; J gene: TRBJ2-5; D gene: .; clone size: .; V gene: TRBV15; CDR3 protein: CATSRGGQKQETQYF; CDR3 DNA: TGTGCCACCAGCAGAGGGGGACAAAAACAAGAGACCCAGTACTTC
CDR3 length: 15; J gene: TRBJ2-7; D gene: TRBD1; clone size: .; V gene: TRBV6-5; CDR3 protein: CASSRRDRGLYEQYF; CDR3 DNA: TGTGCCAGCAGCCGCCGGGACAGGGGGCTCTACGAGCAGTACTTC
CDR3 length: 16; J gene: TRBJ1-4; D gene: .; clone size: .; V gene: TRBV15; CDR3 protein: CATSRAQGPTNEKLFF; CDR3 DNA: TGTGCCACCAGCAGAGCTCAGGGGCCCACTAATGAAAAACTGTTTTTT
CDR3 length: 16; J gene: TRBJ2-6; D gene: TRBD1; clone size: .; V gene: TRBV5-1; CDR3 protein: CASSLGQGAGANVLTF; CDR3 DNA: TGCGCCAGCAGCTTGGGTCAGGGGGCTGGGGCCAACGTCCTGACTTTC
CDR3 length: 15; J gene: TRBJ2-5; D gene: TRBD1; clone size: .; V gene: TRBV9; CDR3 protein: CASSEGQGRAVTQYF; CDR3 DNA: TGTGCCAGCAGCGAAGGACAGGGCCGGGCTGTGACCCAGTACTTC
CDR3 length: 15; J gene: TRBJ2-3; D gene: .; clone size: .; V gene: TRBV27; CDR3 protein: CASSLRAKRTDTQYF; CDR3 DNA: TGTGCCAGCAGTTTACGAGCCAAGAGGACAGATACGCAGTATTTT
CDR3 length: 15; J gene: TRBJ1-2; D gene: .; clone size: .; V gene: TRBV7-2; CDR3 protein: CASSLGGGLSAGYTF; CDR3 DNA: TGTGCCAGCAGCTTAGGGGGGGGCCTCTCAGCTGGCTACACCTTC
CDR3 length: 14; J gene: TRBJ1-1; D gene: .; clone size: .; V gene: TRBV3-1/TRBV3-2; CDR3 protein: CASSQAGQNTEAFF; CDR3 DNA: TGTGCCAGCAGCCAAGCAGGACAGAACACTGAAGCTTTCTTT
CDR3 length: 15; J gene: TRBJ1-6; D gene: .; clone size: .; V gene: TRBV19; CDR3 protein: CASSMSRVVGSPLHF; CDR3 DNA: TGTGCCAGTAGTATGTCGAGGGTTGTGGGTTCACCCCTCCACTTT
CDR3 length: 19; J gene: TRBJ2-1; D gene: .; clone size: few; V gene: TRBV6-2/TRBV6-3; CDR3 protein: CASSYPGSSQWLSLDEQFF; CDR3 DNA: TGTGCCAGCAGTTACCCCGGCAGTAGCCAGTGGTTGAGTCTCGATGAGCAGTTCTTC
CDR3 length: 14; J gene: TRBJ1-2; D gene: TRBD1; clone size: .; V gene: TRBV29-1; CDR3 protein: CSVVVSGQSYGYTF; CDR3 DNA: TGCAGCGTTGTGGTATCGGGACAGTCCTATGGCTACACCTTC
CDR3 length: 21; J gene: TRBJ2-4; D gene: TRBD2; clone size: .; V gene: TRBV9; CDR3 protein: CASSLHEREATNREAKNIQYF; CDR3 DNA: TGTGCCAGCAGCCTACATGAGCGGGAGGCCACAAACCGGGAGGCCAAAAACATTCAGTACTTC
CDR3 length: 16; J gene: TRBJ2-7; D gene: TRBD2; clone size: .; V gene: TRBV3-1/TRBV3-2; CDR3 protein: CASSQDLAGGQNEQYF; CDR3 DNA: TGTGCCAGCAGCCAAGATCTAGCGGGGGGGCAGAACGAGCAGTACTTC
CDR3 length: 15; J gene: TRBJ2-5; D gene: TRBD2; clone size: .; V gene: TRBV2; CDR3 protein: CASSWIAGGPETQYF; CDR3 DNA: TGTGCCAGCAGTTGGATAGCGGGGGGGCCGGAGACCCAGTACTTC
CDR3 length: 14; J gene: TRBJ1-4; D gene: TRBD1; clone size: .; V gene: TRBV5-1; CDR3 protein: CASSPFTQGEKLFF; CDR3 DNA: TGCGCCAGCAGCCCCTTTACACAGGGGGAAAAACTGTTTTTT
CDR3 length: 13; J gene: TRBJ2-3; D gene: .; clone size: .; V gene: TRBV9; CDR3 protein: CASSWSGTDTQYF; CDR3 DNA: TGTGCCAGCAGTTGGTCGGGTACAGATACGCAGTATTTT